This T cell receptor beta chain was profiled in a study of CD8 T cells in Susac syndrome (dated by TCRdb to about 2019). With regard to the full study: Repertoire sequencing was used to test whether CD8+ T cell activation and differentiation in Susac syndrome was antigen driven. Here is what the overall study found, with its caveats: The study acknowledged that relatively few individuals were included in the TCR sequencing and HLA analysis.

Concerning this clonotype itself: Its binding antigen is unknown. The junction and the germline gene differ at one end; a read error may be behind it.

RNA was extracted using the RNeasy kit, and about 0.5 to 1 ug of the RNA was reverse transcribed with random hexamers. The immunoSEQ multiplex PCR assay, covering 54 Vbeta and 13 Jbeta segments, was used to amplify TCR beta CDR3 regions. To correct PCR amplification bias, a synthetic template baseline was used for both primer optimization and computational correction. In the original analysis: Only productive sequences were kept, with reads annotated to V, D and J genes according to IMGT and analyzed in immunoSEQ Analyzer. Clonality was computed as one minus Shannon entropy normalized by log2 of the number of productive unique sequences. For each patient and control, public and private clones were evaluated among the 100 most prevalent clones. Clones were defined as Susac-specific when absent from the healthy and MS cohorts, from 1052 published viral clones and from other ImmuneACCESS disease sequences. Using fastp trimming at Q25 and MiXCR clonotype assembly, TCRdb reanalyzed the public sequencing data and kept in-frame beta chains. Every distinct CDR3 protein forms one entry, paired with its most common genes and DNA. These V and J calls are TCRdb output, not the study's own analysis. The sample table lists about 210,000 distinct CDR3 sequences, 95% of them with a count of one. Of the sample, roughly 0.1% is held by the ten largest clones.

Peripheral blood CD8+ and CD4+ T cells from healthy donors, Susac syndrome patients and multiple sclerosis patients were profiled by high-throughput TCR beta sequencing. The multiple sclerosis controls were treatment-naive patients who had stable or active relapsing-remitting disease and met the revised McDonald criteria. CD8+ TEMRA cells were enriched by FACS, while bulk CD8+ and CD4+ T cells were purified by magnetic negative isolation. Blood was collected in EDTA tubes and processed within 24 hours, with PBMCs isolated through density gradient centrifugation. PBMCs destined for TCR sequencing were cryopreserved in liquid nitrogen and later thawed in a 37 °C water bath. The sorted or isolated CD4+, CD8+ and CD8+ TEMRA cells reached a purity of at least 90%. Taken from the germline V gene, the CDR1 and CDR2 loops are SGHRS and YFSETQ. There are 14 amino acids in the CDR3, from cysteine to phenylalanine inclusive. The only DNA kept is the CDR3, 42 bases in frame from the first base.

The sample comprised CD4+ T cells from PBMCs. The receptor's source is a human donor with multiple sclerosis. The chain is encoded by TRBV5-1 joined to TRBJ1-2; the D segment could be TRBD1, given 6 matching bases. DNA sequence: TGCGCCAGCAGATTGGACAGCACTAACTATGGCTACACCTTC. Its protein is CASRLDSTNYGYTF.